This TCR beta chain was recovered during a study of cytomegalovirus exposure and HLA in healthy donors. Use of 60 Vbeta and 13 Jbeta primers characterized the PCR. Measured with immunoSEQ multiplex PCR; TCRdb has only the in-frame clones, and not every one. Found here are about 100,000 clones, 65% to 85% of them singletons; the top ten hold 1.5% to 2%. A word on this clone: Its antigen is undetermined.

Whole-study results and caveats: The number of N-insertions in an Asian-associated ancestry cluster was reportedly below the approximately 700-donor mean in a later analysis.

The CDR3 runs to 18 residues. Unmatched junction bases numbered 6, after V lost 2 bases and J lost 0 bases. Germline loops: CDR1 SGDLS, CDR2 YYNGEE. This sequence joins TRBV9 and TRBJ2-6; 9 nucleotides match TRBD1. The specimen sequenced was PBMCs. The sequence was obtained from a woman in her thirties or forties in good health and CMV-seronegative. The CDR3 coding sequence is TGTGCCAGCAGCGTCCGGGACAGGGTGTTCTCTGGGGCCAACGTCCTGACTTTC. This sequence encodes CASSVRDRVFSGANVLTF.